This paragraph reports one T cell receptor (beta chain). The data derive from a study of shared clonotypes between healthy human individuals. Sequencing used immunoSEQ multiplex PCR; TCRdb keeps in-frame clones, though not all of them. Among 550,000 to 700,000 clones listed, about 80% were seen once. The CDR3 consists of 15 residues. Germline V lookup: CDR1 MNHEY, CDR2 SVGAGI. The V gene lost 6 bases and the J gene lost 6 bases, with 18 bases spanning the gap. The TCR originated in a woman in her thirties in good health. Sequencing used memory CD4+ T cells sorted from blood. Regarding subset: CD45RA-negative fraction. This chain uses TRBV6-5 with TRBJ2-4, with D perhaps TRBD2 (6 bases). This CDR3 is CASRDLQGGGNIQYF. In nucleotides, the CDR3 is TGTGCCAGCAGGGACCTCCAGGGAGGTGGAAACATTCAGTACTTC.